Listed here is a single T cell receptor beta chain. This clone was picked up a small number of times. Its antigen remains unidentified. No quality values exist for individual bases; no much larger clone is one base distant. Whole blood was collected in K2EDTA tubes by collaborating institutions according to the institutions' own protocols. For TCRbeta analysis, collaborators shipped samples as frozen whole blood, isolated PBMCs, or DNA extracted from either of those sample types. The record originates from a study of blood T cell repertoires in COVID-19 (dated by TCRdb to 2018 to 2020). Regarding the research as a whole: Collaborator samples came from the United States, Italy and Spain and covered acute and convalescent phases of COVID-19. The repertoires were released in a freely available public database meant as a resource for research on the immune response to SARS-CoV-2. The material from the prospective study consisted of cDNA or gDNA derived from T cells, B-cell-depleted T cells, or PBMCs. Samples were obtained from the ongoing ImmuneRACE study (first 160 participants) and from some 1,300 subjects provided by 6 global collaborators. A de-identified subject ID, COVID-19 status, age in years and sex were almost always included in the sample metadata. Where available, HLA class I and class II types were obtained from metadata supplied by the sample provider rather than from assay-based typing. Subjects who had been exposed to COVID-19, were actively infected with it, or had recovered from it provided the deeply sampled blood TCRbeta repertoires that made up the dataset.

Paper-wide results and their limitations: Clinical and demographic metadata were provided uncurated, with the amount varying by source and participant.

The germline V and J ends show losses of 5 bases and 1 base respectively, and no gene match explains 7 bases of the junction. The CDR3 sequence holds 16 residues, the cysteine and phenylalanine included. The sequence is cut down to CDR3 DNA, 48 bases in frame from base 1. According to the germline V gene, CDR1 reads SGHVS and CDR2 reads FQNEAQ. TCRbeta CDR3 regions were amplified from genomic DNA by means of the immunoSEQ Assay, a bias-controlled multiplex PCR. As for how the authors treated the data: The number of nucleated cells in each sample was estimated by amplification of reference gene primers within the assay. To quantify the absolute abundance of each unique TCRbeta CDR3 rearrangement, sequence reads were collapsed and filtered. For each sample, productive Simpson clonality was calculated by taking the square root of Simpson's diversity index across productive rearrangements. The table comes from immuneACCESS by way of TCRdb, which keeps in-frame sequences with V and J called. Part of the clones is missing from these tables; in studies checked, under half for an unresolved V gene and the rest for unknown reasons. V and J calls and clone size are as listed in that table; D and trimming were resolved from the DNA. A total of roughly 250,000 clones appear in this sample, around four fifths of them only once. The top ten clones comprise roughly 9.4% of the sample.

This sequence uses TRBV7-8 and TRBJ2-5; 10 nucleotides in the junction match TRBD2. The source material was peripheral blood. This TCR was sampled from a man aged 40-50 years with active or convalescent COVID-19. The nucleotides are TGTGCCAGCAGCCTTAGCGGGGGGCTCTTCCAAGAGACCCAGTACTTC. Its coded protein is CASSLSGGLFQETQYF.